The 5 T cell receptor beta chains in this list originate from one sample, sequenced in a study of vaccination and CD4 T cells after COVID-19. Sequenced with the Oncomine TCR Beta short-read assay was DNA taken from cultured CD4+ T cells. TCRdb independently ran MiXCR on the PCR reads; one entry per CDR3 protein. The sample lists some 15,000 distinct CDR3 sequences, about 31% occurring once. No antigen is known for these receptors. Treatment reported: approximately 9-day PBMC culture with coronavirus spike peptide pools or control peptides (ViraFEST assay). Sequencing was carried out using cultured CD4+ T cells from blood. These receptors all stem from a human donor with COVID-19.

This clonotype was counted a few times. V usage is TRBV7-9 and J usage is TRBJ2-3; either TRBD1 or TRBD2 may fit D (6 bases each). This CDR3 has 15 residues. V was shortened by 1 base and J by 5 bases, with 13 bases between the two germline ends. The V gene's germline CDR1 is SEHNR and CDR2 FQNEAQ (reference sequence). The CDR3 nucleotides read TGTGCCAGCAGCTTAGGGTCGGGGGCGTTAGATACGCAGTATTTT. Residues: CASSLGSGALDTQYF.

This clonotype was seen a handful of times. The rearrangement links TRBV6-5 to TRBJ2-5; weak D call: TRBD2 (6 bases). V was clipped by 2 bases and J by 1 base, with 8 bases between them. The CDR3 is 14 amino acids. From germline, CDR1 is MNHEY and CDR2 SVGAGI. The CDR3 DNA reads TGTGCCAGCAGTTACCGCGGGGCCCAAGAGACCCAGTACTTC. Translating it yields CASSYRGAQETQYF.

This clonotype was seen more than once but under ten times. This chain joins TRBV19 and TRBJ2-2; either TRBD1 or TRBD2 may supply D (5 bases each). CDR1 is LNHDA and CDR2 is SQIVND in the germline V gene (reference sequence). This CDR3 comprises 15 residues. The V end lost 1 base, the J end lost 2 bases, and 8 bases lay between the germline ends. For the CDR3, the DNA is TGTGCCAGTAGTATAGGAGGGGTCAACACCGGGGAGCTGTTTTTT. Protein: CASSIGGVNTGELFF. Drawing the rest from reference TRBV19 and TRBJ2-2, the complete variable domain is DGGITQSPKYLFRKEGQNVTLSCEQNLNHDAMYWYRQDPGQGLRLIYYSQIVNDFQKGDIAEGYSVSREKKESFPLTVTSAQKNPTAFYLCASSIGGVNTGELFFGEGSRLTVL.

In this sample, this clonotype turned up a few times. The CDR3 DNA reads TGTGCCACCAGCAGAGATCGCGGGAACTACGAGCAGTACTTC. Its translation is CATSRDRGNYEQYF. This sequence joins TRBV15 and TRBJ2-7, with D maybe TRBD2 (6 bases). This CDR3 region has 14 residues. The germline V gene encodes CDR1 LNHNV and CDR2 YYDKDF (reference sequence). Trimming left V 0 bases short and J 3 bases short, with 9 bases between. The whole variable domain, remainder taken from reference TRBV15 and TRBJ2-7, is DAMVIQNPRYQVTQFGKPVTLSCSQTLNHNVMYWYQQKSSQAPKLLFHYYDKDFNNEADTPDNFQSRRPNTSFCFLDIRSPGLGDTAMYLCATSRDRGNYEQYFGPGTRLTVT.

The J gene is TRBJ1-1, the V gene TRBV6-1; D is unresolved. The CDR3 runs 10 residues. Germline loops: CDR1 MNHNS, CDR2 SASEGT. V was clipped by 6 bases and J by 7 bases, with 6 bases between them. CDR3 in DNA: TGTGCCAGCAGAGGACTTGAAGCTTTCTTT. Its translation: CASRGLEAFF.